This paragraph reports one T cell receptor beta chain. Its antigen remains unidentified. The PCR made use of 60 Vbeta and 13 Jbeta primers. The protocol was immunoSEQ multiplex PCR, while the TCRdb copy is restricted to in-frame clones and leaves out a portion. The sample consists of about 150,000 clones, 77% of them appearing once. This entry comes from a study of cytomegalovirus exposure and HLA in healthy donors. Study observations and caveats: Accurate prediction of most subjects' HLA-A and HLA-B alleles from TCR beta sequences was reported. Later analysis identified a missense DCLRE1C variant that was linked to TCR beta V- and J-gene trimming.

In germline, CDR1 is GTSNPN, CDR2 SVGIG (reference sequence). The CDR3 is 14 amino acids. J gave up 3 bases and V 7 bases, and 9 bases lay outside the gene matches. The clonotype originates from a woman under 40 in good health and CMV-seropositive. This sequence joins TRBV30 and TRBJ2-3, with TRBD1 identical over 8 bases. Sequencing was carried out using PBMCs. In DNA, the CDR3 is TGTGCCTCGTCGGACAGGGTCGGAACAGATACGCAGTATTTT. Translation gives CASSDRVGTDTQYF.